The 13 T cell receptor beta chains reported below all come from one sample, sequenced in a study of cytomegalovirus exposure and HLA in healthy donors. PCR amplification relied on 60 Vbeta primers (plus 13 Jbeta primers). TCRdb keeps only in-frame clones here, not all; method: immunoSEQ multiplex PCR. The sample contains some 150,000 clones, approximately 80% of which appear only once. Sequencing input: PBMCs. All receptors come from a man aged 40-50 years in good health and CMV-seronegative.

V and J are TRBV27 and TRBJ1-5; no clear D gene. The CDR3 runs to 13 residues. Germline values: CDR1 MNHEY, CDR2 SMNVEV (reference sequence). V was cut by 3 bases and J by 7 bases, with 10 bases left in between. The CDR3 sequence is CASSLDFLQPQHF. The CDR3, as DNA: TGTGCCAGCAGTTTGGACTTCCTGCAGCCCCAGCATTTT.

The rearrangement uses TRBV5-1 and TRBJ2-7, with a possible D match to TRBD2 (5 bases). Germline V gives CDR1 SGHRS, CDR2 YFSETQ. The CDR3 is 16 residues long. V shed 0 bases and J shed 7 bases, with 20 bases lying between them. The CDR3 reads CASSLVLLLGPGEQYF. The CDR3 DNA reads as TGCGCCAGCAGCTTGGTTCTCTTACTAGGGCCGGGGGAGCAGTACTTC.

V and J are TRBV6-4 and TRBJ2-3, with 10 positions matching TRBD2. The CDR3 extends over 15 amino acids. In germline, CDR1 is MRHNA, CDR2 SNTAGT. V gave up 6 bases and J gave up 6 bases; unmatched junction bases: 9. As DNA, the CDR3 is TGTGCCAGCAGCCTGAGCGGGGGGGCGGGCGATACGCAGTATTTT. Protein product: CASSLSGGAGDTQYF.

V is TRBV5-6 and J is TRBJ2-5, with D possibly matching TRBD1 (5 bases). V was shortened by 4 bases and J by 3 bases, with 7 bases between the two germline ends. The CDR3 contains 12 residues. CDR1 is SGHDT, CDR2 YYEEEE, per germline. CDR3 sequence reads: CASSVREETQYF. The CDR3 coding sequence is TGTGCCAGCAGCGTCAGGGAAGAGACCCAGTACTTC. Combining the CDR3 with reference TRBV5-6 and TRBJ2-5 gives the whole variable domain DAGVTQSPTHLIKTRGQQVTLRCSPKSGHDTVSWYQQALGQGPQFIFQYYEEEERQRGNFPDRFSGHQFPNYSSELNVNALLLGDSALYLCASSVREETQYFGPGTRLLVL.

V usage is TRBV27 and J usage is TRBJ2-7; D may be TRBD2 (7 bases). V shed 3 bases and J shed 6 bases, with 15 bases lying between them. This CDR3 has 14 residues. CDR1 is MNHEY, CDR2 SMNVEV, per germline (reference sequence). The CDR3 region has the DNA TGTGCCAGCAGTTTTGGGGGGGCGATTCGCGAGCAGTACTTC. Its protein is CASSFGGAIREQYF.

The V gene is TRBV6-5, the J gene TRBJ1-1; D may be TRBD1 (5 bases). V was pared by 5 bases and J by 5 bases, with 12 bases between. Germline CDR1 is MNHEY and CDR2 is SVGAGI. CDR3 length: 13 residues. The CDR3 DNA reads TGTGCCAGCAGTGCCGCAGGGTGGACTGAAGCTTTCTTT. Translating it yields CASSAAGWTEAFF.

This clone is medium-sized by share. The V and J genes are TRBV11-2 and TRBJ2-1; D gene ambiguous. Germline V gene sequence: CDR1 SGHAT, CDR2 FQNNGV. Trimming removed 0 bases from V and 0 bases from J, with 9 bases in between. The CDR3 spans 16 residues. This CDR3 is CASSLDPESSYNEQFF. The CDR3 bases are TGTGCCAGCAGCTTAGACCCAGAAAGCTCCTACAATGAGCAGTTCTTC.

The rearrangement links TRBV7-3 to TRBJ2-5; 7 bases align to TRBD1. The J segment lost 11 bases and the V segment lost 5 bases, leaving 5 bases of the junction unmatched. Per the germline V gene, CDR1 is SGHTA and CDR2 is FQGTGA. CDR3 size: 11 residues. CDR3 residues: CASSPGGVQYF. CDR3 DNA: TGTGCCAGCAGCCCAGGGGGAGTACAGTACTTC.

V is TRBV6-1 and J is TRBJ1-2, with 7 bases fitting TRBD1. Germline CDR1 and CDR2: MNHNS and SASEGT. V dropped 7 bases and J dropped 4; count of bases not matched to a gene: 6. The CDR3 has 13 residues. Here the CDR3 DNA reads TGTGCCAGCACCGAGGGGGACAGCTATGGCTACACCTTC. The encoded protein is CASTEGDSYGYTF.

In its sample, this clone was seen once. The junction and the germline gene differ at one end; a read error may be behind it. V and J are TRBV7-9 and TRBJ2-1, with D perhaps TRBD1 (6 bases). This CDR3 has 15 residues. Germline CDR1 SEHNR, CDR2 FQNEAQ (reference sequence). The CDR3 nucleotides are TGTTCCAGCAGTATAGGGGGTGGCTCCTACAATGAGCAGTTCTTC. It codes for CSSSIGGGSYNEQFF.

CDR3 sequence: CAISQTGAGNTIYF. The CDR3 DNA sequence: TGTGCCATCAGCCAAACAGGGGCCGGAAACACCATATATTTT. The genes are TRBV10-3 and TRBJ1-3; 7 bases are a match to TRBD1. Per the germline V gene, CDR1 is ENHRY and CDR2 is SYGVKD. The junction had 6 bases not matched to a gene; V was cut back by 6 bases and J by 4 bases. This CDR3 is built from 14 residues.

This CDR3 is CASRTGGDTQYF. The DNA of the CDR3 is TGTGCCAGCCGTACCGGGGGTGATACGCAGTATTTT. The V and J genes are TRBV7-9 and TRBJ2-3; weak D call: TRBD2 (6 bases). Trimming removed 8 bases from V and 6 bases from J, with 12 bases in between. Germline V lookup: CDR1 SEHNR, CDR2 FQNEAQ (reference sequence). The CDR3 is 12 residues long.

The rearrangement joins TRBV6-1 to TRBJ2-3; D is undetermined. Germline V gives CDR1 MNHNS, CDR2 SASEGT. The CDR3 contains 14 residues. With 6 bases removed from V and 0 bases from J, the gap between germline ends came to 10 bases. In nucleotides, the CDR3 is TGTGCCAGCAGCTGGAGTGAGAGCACAGATACGCAGTATTTT. Translated: CASSWSESTDTQYF.